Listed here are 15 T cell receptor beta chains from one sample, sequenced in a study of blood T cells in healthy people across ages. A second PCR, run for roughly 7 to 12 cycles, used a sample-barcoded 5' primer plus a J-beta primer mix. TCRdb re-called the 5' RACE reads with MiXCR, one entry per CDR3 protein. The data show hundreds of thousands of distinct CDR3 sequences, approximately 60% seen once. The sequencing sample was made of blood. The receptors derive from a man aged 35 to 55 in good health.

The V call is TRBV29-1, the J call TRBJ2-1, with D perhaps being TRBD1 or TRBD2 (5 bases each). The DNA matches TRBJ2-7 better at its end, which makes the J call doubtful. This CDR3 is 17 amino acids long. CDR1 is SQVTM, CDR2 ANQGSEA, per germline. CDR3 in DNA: TGCAGCGTTGGGGACCCAAGCGTCAGGGCCAAGTACAATGAGCAGTACTTC. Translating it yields CSVGDPSVRAKYNEQYF.

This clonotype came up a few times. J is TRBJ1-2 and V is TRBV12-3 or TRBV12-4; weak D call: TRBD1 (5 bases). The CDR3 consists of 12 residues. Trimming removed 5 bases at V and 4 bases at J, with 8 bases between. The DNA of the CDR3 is TGTGCCAGCAGTATTGACAGCTATGGCTACACCTTC. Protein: CASSIDSYGYTF.

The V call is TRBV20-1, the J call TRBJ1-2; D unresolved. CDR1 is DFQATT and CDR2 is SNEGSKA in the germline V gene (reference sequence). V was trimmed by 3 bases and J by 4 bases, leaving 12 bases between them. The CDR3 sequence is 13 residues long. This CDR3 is CSASAADGYGYTF. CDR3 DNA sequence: TGCAGTGCTAGTGCGGCCGACGGCTATGGCTACACCTTC.

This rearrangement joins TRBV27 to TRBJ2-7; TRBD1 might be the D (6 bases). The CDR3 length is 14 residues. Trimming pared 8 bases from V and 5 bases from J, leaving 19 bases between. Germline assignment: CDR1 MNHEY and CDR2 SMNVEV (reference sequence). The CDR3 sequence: CASSLRGTSHEQYF. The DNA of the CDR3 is TGTGCCAGCTCCCTGAGGGGGACCTCTCACGAGCAGTACTTC.

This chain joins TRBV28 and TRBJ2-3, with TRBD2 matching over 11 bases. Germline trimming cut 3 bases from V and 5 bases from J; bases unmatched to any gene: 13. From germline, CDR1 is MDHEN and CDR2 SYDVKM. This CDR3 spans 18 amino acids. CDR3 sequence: CASSLGLASGRMGDTQYF. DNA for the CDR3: TGTGCCAGCAGTTTGGGGTTGGCTAGCGGGAGGATGGGAGATACGCAGTATTTT. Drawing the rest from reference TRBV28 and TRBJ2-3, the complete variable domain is DVKVTQSSRYLVKRTGEKVFLECVQDMDHENMFWYRQDPGLGLRLIYFSYDVKMKEKGDIPEGYSVSREKKERFSLILESASTNQTSMYLCASSLGLASGRMGDTQYFGPGTRLTVL.

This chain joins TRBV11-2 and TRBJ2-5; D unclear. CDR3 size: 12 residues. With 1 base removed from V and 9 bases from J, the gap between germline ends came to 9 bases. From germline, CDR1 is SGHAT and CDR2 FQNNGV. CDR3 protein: CASSLAQGPQYF. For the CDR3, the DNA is TGTGCCAGCAGCTTAGCCCAAGGGCCCCAGTACTTC.

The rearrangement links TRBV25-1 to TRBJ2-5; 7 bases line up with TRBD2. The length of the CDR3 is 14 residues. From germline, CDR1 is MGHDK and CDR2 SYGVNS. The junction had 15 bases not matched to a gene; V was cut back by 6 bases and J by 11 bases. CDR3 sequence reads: CASRDSWGGNEQYF. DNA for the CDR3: TGTGCCAGCAGGGATAGTTGGGGAGGGAATGAGCAGTACTTC.

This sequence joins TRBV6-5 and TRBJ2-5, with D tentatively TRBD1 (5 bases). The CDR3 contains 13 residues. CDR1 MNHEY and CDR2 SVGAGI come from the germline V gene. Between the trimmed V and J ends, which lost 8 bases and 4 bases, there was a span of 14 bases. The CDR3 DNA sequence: TGTGCCAGCTTCCCGGCAGGGCGAGAGACCCAGTACTTC. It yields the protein CASFPAGRETQYF.

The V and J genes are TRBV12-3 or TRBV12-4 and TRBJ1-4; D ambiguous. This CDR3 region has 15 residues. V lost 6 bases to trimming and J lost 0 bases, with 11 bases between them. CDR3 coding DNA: TGTGCCAGCAGCCAAACATTAACAACTAATGAAAAACTGTTTTTT. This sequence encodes CASSQTLTTNEKLFF.

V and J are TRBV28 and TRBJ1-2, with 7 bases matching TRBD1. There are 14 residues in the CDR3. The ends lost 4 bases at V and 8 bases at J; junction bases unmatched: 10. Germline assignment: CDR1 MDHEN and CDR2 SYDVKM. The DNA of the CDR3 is TGTGCCAGCAGTTCCCAGGGGGTCGGCTTAGGCTACACCTTC. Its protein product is CASSSQGVGLGYTF.

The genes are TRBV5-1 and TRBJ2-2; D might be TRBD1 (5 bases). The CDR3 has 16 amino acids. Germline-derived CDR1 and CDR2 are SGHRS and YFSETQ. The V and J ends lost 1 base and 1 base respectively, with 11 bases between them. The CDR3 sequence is CASSLSPQGNTGELFF. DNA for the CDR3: TGCGCCAGCAGCTTGAGTCCGCAGGGGAACACCGGGGAGCTGTTTTTT.

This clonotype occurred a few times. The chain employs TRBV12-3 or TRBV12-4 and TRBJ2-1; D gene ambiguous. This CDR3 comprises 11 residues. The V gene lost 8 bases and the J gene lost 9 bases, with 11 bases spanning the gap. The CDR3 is CASYYSGEQFF. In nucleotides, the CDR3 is TGTGCCAGCTACTACTCCGGTGAGCAGTTCTTC.

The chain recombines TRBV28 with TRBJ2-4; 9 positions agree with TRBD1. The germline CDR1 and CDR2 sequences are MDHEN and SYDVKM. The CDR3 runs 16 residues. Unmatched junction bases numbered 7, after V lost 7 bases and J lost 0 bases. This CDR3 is CASTTGGGIAKNIQYF. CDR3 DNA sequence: TGTGCCAGCACGACAGGGGGTGGAATAGCCAAAAACATTCAGTACTTC.

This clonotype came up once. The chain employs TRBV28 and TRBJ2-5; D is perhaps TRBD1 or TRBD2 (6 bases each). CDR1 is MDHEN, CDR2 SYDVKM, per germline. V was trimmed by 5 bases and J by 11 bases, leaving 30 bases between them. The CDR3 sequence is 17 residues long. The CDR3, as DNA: TGTGCCAGCAGTGCCCCTCTTCCGGGGGCCCCCTTAGAGTCTCAGTACTTC. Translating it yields CASSAPLPGAPLESQYF.

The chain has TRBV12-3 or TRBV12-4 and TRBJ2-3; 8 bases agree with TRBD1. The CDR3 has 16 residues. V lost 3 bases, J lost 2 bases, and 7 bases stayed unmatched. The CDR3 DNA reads TGTGCCAGCAGTTTGGGTCAGGGGGCGAACACAGATACGCAGTATTTT. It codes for CASSLGQGANTDTQYF.